In its sample, the clone carrying this T cell receptor beta chain was seen a few times. CDR1 is SGHRS and CDR2 is YFSETQ in the germline V gene. The CDR3 contains 16 residues. After removal of 3 bases from V and 7 bases from J, the junction contained 4 bases not matched to a gene. These data are taken from a study of T cells in Graves' hyperthyroidism and ophthalmopathy. The source material, RNA transcripts, was used to amplify TCR beta CDR3 regions. HTBI primers drove first-round RT-PCR of the TCR CDR3. TCRdb re-called the multiplex PCR reads with MiXCR, one entry per CDR3 protein. The sample includes about 480,000 distinct CDR3 sequences, approximately 14% of them seen just once.

The origin of this receptor is a woman aged 18-29 years with Graves' hyperthyroidism. The sample comprised blood. The chain carries TRBV5-1 and TRBJ2-1; TRBD2 aligns across 16 bases. The CDR3 region is CASSWGLAGGSNEQFF. The CDR3 nucleotides are TGCGCCAGCAGCTGGGGACTAGCGGGAGGGTCAAATGAGCAGTTCTTC.